This section outlines one T cell receptor (beta chain) sequence together with its context. The CDR3 has 15 residues. Unmatched junction bases numbered 2, after V lost 0 bases and J lost 5 bases. The germline CDR1 and CDR2 sequences are MNHEY and SMNVEV (reference sequence). Assay used: immunoSEQ multiplex PCR; TCRdb lists only in-frame clones, some missing. Found here are 150,000 to 200,000 clones, approximately 82% of them singletons; the top ten hold 20% to 25%. The data belong to a study of blood T cell repertoires in COVID-19. Study details: From T cells, B-cell-depleted T cells, or PBMCs came the material, which was cDNA or gDNA.

The V gene is TRBV27, the J gene TRBJ2-7; 12 bases map to TRBD2. The material sequenced was peripheral blood. The sequence was obtained from an elderly woman with acute or convalescent COVID-19. In DNA form, the CDR3 reads TGTGCCAGCAGTTTATCGACTAGCGGGAGTCACGAGCAGTACTTC. This translates into CASSLSTSGSHEQYF.